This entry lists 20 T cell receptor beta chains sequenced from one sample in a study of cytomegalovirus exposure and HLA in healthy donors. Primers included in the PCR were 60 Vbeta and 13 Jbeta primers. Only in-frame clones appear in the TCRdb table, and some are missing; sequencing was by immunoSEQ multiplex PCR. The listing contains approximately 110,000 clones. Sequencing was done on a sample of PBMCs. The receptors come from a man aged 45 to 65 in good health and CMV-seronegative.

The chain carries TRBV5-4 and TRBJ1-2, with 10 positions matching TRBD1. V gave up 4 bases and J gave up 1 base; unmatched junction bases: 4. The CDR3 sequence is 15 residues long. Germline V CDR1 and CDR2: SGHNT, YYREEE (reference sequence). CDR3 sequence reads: CASSVGQGFNYGYTF. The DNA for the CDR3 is TGTGCCAGCAGCGTGGGACAGGGGTTTAACTATGGCTACACCTTC.

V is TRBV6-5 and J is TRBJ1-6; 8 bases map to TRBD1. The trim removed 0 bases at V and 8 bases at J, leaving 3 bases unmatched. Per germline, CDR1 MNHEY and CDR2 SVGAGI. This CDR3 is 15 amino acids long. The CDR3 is CASSYSGTGDSPLHF. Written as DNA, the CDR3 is TGTGCCAGCAGTTACTCAGGGACAGGCGATTCACCCCTCCACTTT.

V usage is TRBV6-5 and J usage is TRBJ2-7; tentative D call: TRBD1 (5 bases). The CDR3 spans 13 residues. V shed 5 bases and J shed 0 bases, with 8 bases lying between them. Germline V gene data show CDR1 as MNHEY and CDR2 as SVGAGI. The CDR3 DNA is TGTGCCAGCAGTAGACAGCCCTCCTACGAGCAGTACTTC. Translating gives CASSRQPSYEQYF.

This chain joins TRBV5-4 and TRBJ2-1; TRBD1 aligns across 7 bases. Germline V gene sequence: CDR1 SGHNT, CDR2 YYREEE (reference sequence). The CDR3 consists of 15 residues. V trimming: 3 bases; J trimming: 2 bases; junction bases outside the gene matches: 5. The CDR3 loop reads CASSSRTGTYNEQFF. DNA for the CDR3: TGTGCCAGCAGCTCCCGGACAGGTACCTACAATGAGCAGTTCTTC.

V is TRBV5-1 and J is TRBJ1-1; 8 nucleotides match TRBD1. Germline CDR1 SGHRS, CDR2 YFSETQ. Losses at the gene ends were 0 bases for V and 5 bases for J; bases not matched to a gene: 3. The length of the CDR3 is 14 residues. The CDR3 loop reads CASSLVTGDTEAFF. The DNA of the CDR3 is TGCGCCAGCAGCTTGGTGACAGGGGATACTGAAGCTTTCTTT.

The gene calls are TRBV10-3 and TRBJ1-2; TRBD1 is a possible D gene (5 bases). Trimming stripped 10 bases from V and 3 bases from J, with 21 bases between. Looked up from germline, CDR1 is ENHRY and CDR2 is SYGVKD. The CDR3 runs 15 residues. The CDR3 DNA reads TGTGCCACGTCCCCCGGGTCGGCACAGGACTATGGCTACACCTTC. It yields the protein CATSPGSAQDYGYTF.

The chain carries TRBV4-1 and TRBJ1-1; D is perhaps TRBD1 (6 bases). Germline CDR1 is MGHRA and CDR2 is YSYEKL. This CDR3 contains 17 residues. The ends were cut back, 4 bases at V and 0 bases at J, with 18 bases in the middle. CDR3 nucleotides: TGCGCCAGCAGCCCAAACCTTTGGGGGCAGATGAACACTGAAGCTTTCTTT. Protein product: CASSPNLWGQMNTEAFF.

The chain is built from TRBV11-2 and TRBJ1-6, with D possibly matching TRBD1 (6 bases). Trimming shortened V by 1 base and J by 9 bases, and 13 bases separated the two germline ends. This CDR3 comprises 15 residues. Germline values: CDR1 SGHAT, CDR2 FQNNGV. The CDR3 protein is CASSLARGGSSPLHF. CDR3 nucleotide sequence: TGTGCCAGCAGCTTAGCGAGGGGGGGTAGTTCACCCCTCCACTTT.

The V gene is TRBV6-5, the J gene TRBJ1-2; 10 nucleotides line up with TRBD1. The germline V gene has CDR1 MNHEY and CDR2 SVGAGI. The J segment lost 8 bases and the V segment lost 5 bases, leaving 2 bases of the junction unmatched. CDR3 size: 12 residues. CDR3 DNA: TGTGCCAGCAGTGGACAGGGGGACGGCTACACCTTC. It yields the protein CASSGQGDGYTF.

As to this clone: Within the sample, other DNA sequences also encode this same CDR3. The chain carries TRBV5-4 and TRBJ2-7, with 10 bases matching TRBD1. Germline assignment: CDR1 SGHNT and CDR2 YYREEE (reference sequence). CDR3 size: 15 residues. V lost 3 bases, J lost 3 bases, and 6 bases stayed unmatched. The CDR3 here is CASSSPGQGNYEQYF. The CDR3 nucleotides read TGTGCCAGCAGCTCTCCGGGACAGGGGAACTACGAGCAGTACTTC.

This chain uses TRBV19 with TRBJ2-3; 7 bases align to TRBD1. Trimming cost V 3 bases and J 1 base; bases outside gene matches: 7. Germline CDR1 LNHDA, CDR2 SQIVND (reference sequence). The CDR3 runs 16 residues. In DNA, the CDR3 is TGTGCCAGTAGTATTAGTACAGGGGCCCGCACAGATACGCAGTATTTT. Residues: CASSISTGARTDTQYF.

The CDR3 loop is CAWSVKEGGVGVNEQFF. The CDR3 nucleotides read TGTGCCTGGAGTGTAAAGGAAGGGGGGGTGGGTGTCAATGAGCAGTTCTTC. V is TRBV30 and J is TRBJ2-1; perhaps TRBD2 as D (7 bases). Germline V gene sequence: CDR1 GTSNPN, CDR2 SVGIG (reference sequence). The V and J ends lost 0 bases and 6 bases respectively, with 21 bases between them. The CDR3 sequence is 17 residues long.

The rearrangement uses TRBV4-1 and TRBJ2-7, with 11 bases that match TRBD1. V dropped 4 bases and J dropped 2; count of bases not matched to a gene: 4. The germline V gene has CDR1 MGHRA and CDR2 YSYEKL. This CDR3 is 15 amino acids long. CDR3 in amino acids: CASSPDRGLPYEQYF. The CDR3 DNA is TGCGCCAGCAGCCCGGACAGGGGGCTCCCCTACGAGCAGTACTTC.

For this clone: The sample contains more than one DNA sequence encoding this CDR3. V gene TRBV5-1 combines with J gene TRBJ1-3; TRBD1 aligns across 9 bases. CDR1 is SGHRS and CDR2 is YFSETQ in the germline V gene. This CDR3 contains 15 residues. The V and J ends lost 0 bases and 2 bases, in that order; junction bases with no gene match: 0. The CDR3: CASSLGQGAGNTIYF. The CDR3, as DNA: TGCGCCAGCAGCTTGGGACAGGGGGCTGGAAACACCATATATTTT.

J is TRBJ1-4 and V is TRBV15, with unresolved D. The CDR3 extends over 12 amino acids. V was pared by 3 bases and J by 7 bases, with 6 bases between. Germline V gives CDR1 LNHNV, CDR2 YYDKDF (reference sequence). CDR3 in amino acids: CATSSHGEKLFF. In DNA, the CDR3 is TGTGCCACCAGCAGTCACGGTGAAAAACTGTTTTTT.

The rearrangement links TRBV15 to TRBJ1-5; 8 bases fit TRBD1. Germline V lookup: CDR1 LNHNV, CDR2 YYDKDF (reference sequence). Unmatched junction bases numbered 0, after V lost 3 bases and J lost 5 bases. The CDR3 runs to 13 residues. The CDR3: CATSRDRDQPQHF. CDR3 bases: TGTGCCACCAGCAGGGACAGGGATCAGCCCCAGCATTTT.

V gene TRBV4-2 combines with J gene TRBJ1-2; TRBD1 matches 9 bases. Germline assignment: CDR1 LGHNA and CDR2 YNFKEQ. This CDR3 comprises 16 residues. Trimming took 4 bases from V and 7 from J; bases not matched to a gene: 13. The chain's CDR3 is CASSLNMPGQGGGYTF. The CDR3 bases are TGTGCCAGCAGCCTCAACATGCCGGGACAGGGAGGTGGCTACACCTTC.

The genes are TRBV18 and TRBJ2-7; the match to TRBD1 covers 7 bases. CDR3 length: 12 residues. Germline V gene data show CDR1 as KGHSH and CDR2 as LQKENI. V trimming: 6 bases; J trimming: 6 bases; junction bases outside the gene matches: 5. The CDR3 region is CASSRDSPEQYF. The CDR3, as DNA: TGTGCCAGCTCTCGGGACAGCCCCGAGCAGTACTTC.

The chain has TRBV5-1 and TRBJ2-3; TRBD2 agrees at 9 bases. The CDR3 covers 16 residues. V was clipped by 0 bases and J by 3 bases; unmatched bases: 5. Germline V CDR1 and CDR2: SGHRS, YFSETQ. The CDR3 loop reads CASSLAAGGQTDTQYF. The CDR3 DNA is TGCGCCAGCAGCTTGGCCGCGGGAGGGCAAACAGATACGCAGTATTTT.

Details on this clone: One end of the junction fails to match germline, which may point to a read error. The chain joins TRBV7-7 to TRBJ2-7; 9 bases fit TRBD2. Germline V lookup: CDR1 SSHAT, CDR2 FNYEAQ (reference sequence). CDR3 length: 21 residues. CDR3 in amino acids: CASSRWAPGLAGKYLTYEQYF. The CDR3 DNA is TGTGCTAGCAGTCGATGGGCCCCCGGCCTAGCGGGGAAGTACCTTACCTACGAGCAGTACTTC.